This T cell receptor (beta chain) was observed in a study of T-cell memory formation after mild COVID-19. Overall study results and limits: Contracting clones localized mainly to CM and EM when CD4+ and mainly to EMRA when CD8+.

TCRdb reanalysed the 5' RACE reads using MiXCR and keeps one entry per CDR3 protein. The profile shows roughly 370,000 distinct CDR3 sequences, roughly 15% of them singletons. In germline, CDR1 is SGHTA, CDR2 FQGNSA. The CDR3 extends over 15 amino acids. V lost 5 bases and J 4 bases, leaving 12 bases between the germline ends. This clonotype was observed a handful of times. Its antigen is not identified. Specimen: PBMCs or a T cell subset sorted from them (not recorded which). The receptor comes from a man younger than 35 who had mild COVID-19 (a few samples of this study predate the infection). Cell type and time point are not known. The chain uses TRBV7-2 and TRBJ1-6; possibly TRBD1 for D (5 bases). CDR3 coding DNA: TGTGCCAGCAGCCCGCCCCGGGGGTATAATTCACCCCTCCACTTT. Protein product: CASSPPRGYNSPLHF. Supplemented by reference TRBV7-2 and TRBJ1-6, the full variable domain reads GAGVSQSPSNKVTEKGKDVELRCDPISGHTALYWYRQSLGQGLEFLIYFQGNSAPDKSGLPSDRFSAERTGGSVSTLTIQRTQQEDSAVYLCASSPPRGYNSPLHFGNGTRLTVT.